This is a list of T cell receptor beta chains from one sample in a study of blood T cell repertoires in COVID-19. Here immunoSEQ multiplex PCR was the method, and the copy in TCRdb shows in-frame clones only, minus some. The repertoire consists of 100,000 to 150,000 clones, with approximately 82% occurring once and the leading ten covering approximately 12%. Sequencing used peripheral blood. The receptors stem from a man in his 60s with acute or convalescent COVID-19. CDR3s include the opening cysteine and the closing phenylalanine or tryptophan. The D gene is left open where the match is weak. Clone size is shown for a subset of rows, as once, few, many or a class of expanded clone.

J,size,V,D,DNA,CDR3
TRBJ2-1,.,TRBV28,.,TGTGCCAGCACCTTGTCGCAGGGTGAGCAGTTCTTC,CASTLSQGEQFF
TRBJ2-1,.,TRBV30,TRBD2,TGTGCCTGGACACGATGGGGCGGGAGGGCACGGTTCTTC,CAWTRWGGRARFF
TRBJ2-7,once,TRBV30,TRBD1,TGTGCCTATAGGGACAGCTCCTACGAGCAGTACTTC,CAYRDSSYEQYF
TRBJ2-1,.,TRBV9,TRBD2,TGTGCCAGCAGCTCTAGACTAGCGGGAGAGTACAATGAGCAGTTCTTC,CASSSRLAGEYNEQFF
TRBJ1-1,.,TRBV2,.,TGTGCCAGCAAACCCGCCCAGGGAGGCTCTGAAGCTTTCTTT,CASKPAQGGSEAFF
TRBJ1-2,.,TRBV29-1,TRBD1,TGCAGCGTTCCGACAGGGGACGGGTATGGCTACACCTTC,CSVPTGDGYGYTF
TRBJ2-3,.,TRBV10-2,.,TGCGCCAGCAGGTGGAACAGGTTCACAGATACGCAGTATTTT,CASRWNRFTDTQYF
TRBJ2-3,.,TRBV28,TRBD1,TGTGCCAGCACCGCGGAGAGGGGGCTCTTCAAACCAGATACGCAGTATTTT,CASTAERGLFKPDTQYF
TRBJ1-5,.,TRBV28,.,TGTGCCAGCAGAACTACCTTGGGCAATCAGCCCCAGCATTTT,CASRTTLGNQPQHF
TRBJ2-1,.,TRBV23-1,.,TGCGCCAGCAGTCAATCAGCGGAGAGCTCCTACAATGAGCAGTTCTTC,CASSQSAESSYNEQFF
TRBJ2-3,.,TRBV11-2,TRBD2,TGTGCCAGCAGCCCAATTAGCGGGGCCACAGATACGCAGTATTTT,CASSPISGATDTQYF
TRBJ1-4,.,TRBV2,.,TGTGCCAGCAGTCTCGTAACTAATGAAAAACTGTTTTTT,CASSLVTNEKLFF
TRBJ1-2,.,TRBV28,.,TGTGCCAGCAGTTTTGGGGGGGCGCAGGACTATGGCTACACCTTC,CASSFGGAQDYGYTF
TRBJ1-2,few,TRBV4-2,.,TGTGCCAGCGGATTGATGACGGGCGGAGGCTATGGCTACACCTTC,CASGLMTGGGYGYTF
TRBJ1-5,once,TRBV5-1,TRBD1,TGCGCCAGCAGCTTGGCCAGGGGGACGGTTAGCAATCAGCCCCAGCATTTT,CASSLARGTVSNQPQHF
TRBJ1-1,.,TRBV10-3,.,TGTGCCATCAGTGAAACGGGGGGCACTGAAGCTTTCTTT,CAISETGGTEAFF